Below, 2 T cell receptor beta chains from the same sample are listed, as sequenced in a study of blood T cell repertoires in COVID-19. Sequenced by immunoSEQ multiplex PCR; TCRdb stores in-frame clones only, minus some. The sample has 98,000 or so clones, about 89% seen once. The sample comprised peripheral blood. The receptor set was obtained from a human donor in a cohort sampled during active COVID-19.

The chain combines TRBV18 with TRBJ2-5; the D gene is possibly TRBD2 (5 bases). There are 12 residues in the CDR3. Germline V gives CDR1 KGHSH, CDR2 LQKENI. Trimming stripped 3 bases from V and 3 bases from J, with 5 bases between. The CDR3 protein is CASSPEEETQYF. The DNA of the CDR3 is TGTGCCAGCTCACCGGAGGAAGAGACCCAGTACTTC.

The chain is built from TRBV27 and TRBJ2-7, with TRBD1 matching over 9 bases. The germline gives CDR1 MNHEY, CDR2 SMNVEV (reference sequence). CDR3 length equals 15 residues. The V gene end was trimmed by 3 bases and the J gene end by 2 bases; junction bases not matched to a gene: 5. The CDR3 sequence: CASSFGQGWTYEQYF. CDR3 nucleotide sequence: TGTGCCAGCAGTTTTGGACAGGGGTGGACCTACGAGCAGTACTTC.